This T cell receptor (beta chain) was retrieved from a study of cytotoxic CD8 clonotypes in ibrutinib-treated CLL (dated by TCRdb to the early 2020s). A note on the overall study: In this cohort, about 15 patients were treatment-naive and about ten were relapsed/refractory, while under 18 had unmutated IGHV. Partial responses were observed in approximately 24 patients and complete responses in 2; after a median follow-up of about 69 months, remission was maintained in roughly 14 patients and progression was observed in approximately twelve. Response samples were obtained after a median of roughly 13 months of treatment, with a range of about 6 to 36 months. An average of roughly 270,000 productive templates and 80,000 to 100,000 productive rearrangements was obtained per sample. Of the roughly 79 people in the trial, about 25 had longitudinal samples available. Cryopreserved peripheral blood mononuclear cells were collected before treatment, at response, and at either disease progression or sustained remission. Patients were still on ibrutinib when every remission and progressive disease sample was collected.

The intended sense of this specimen's time point label: eleven to twelve months on ibrutinib. For TCR beta library preparation, 1.5 to 2 micrograms of genomic DNA was extracted from cryopreserved PBMCs. Longitudinal blood samples from CLL patients on ibrutinib monotherapy were analyzed using high-throughput TCR beta sequencing. The patients were enrolled in a single-center, open-label phase 2 trial of ibrutinib monotherapy. Here V drops 3 bases and J drops 9 bases, and the junction holds 8 bases not matched to any gene. The germline V gene (reference sequence) sets CDR1 to LNHDA and CDR2 to SQIVND. The CDR3 holds 15 amino acids from the cysteine to the phenylalanine. Just the 45-base CDR3 DNA is kept, in frame starting at base 1. As for this clone: Its antigen is currently not known. No qualities accompany the bases; no much larger clone lies one base away.

The goal of deep resolution MiSeq sequencing was a depth between 1 in 1 million and 1 in 200,000 T cells, and coverage averaged 10x per clonotype. The immunoSEQ hsTCRB Kit was used to generate TCR beta libraries. The published analysis was carried out like this. The data were analyzed with ImmunoSEQ Analyzer and ImmunoSEQ Data Assistant, and V, D and J gene assignments followed IMGT definitions. Clonality, which ranges from 0 to 1, was calculated by subtracting the normalized Shannon entropy of productive rearrangement frequencies from one. Only overrepresented clonotypes making up at least 0.05% of each patient's repertoire were included in the public clonotype analysis. Thirteen age-matched healthy donor repertoires from immuneACCESS were used as controls for clonality. Sourced from immuneACCESS, this table was stored by TCRdb with only in-frame sequences that have V and J called. A share of the clones is absent; for the studies checked, an unresolved V gene accounts for under half, and the remainder has no known explanation. That table supplies the V and J calls and clone size; D and trimming were determined from the DNA. Counted in this sample were over 110,000 clones; approximately 90% of them appeared once. In total, the top ten clones hold approximately 11% of the sample.

What the work shows at the level of the full study, not this receptor alone: Sampling times were not matched between sustained-remission and progressing patients, and lymph node repertoires were not studied. Baseline clonality exceeded that of age-matched healthy donors and correlated strongly with circulating CD8+ T-cell counts. At ibrutinib response clonality went up, during sustained remission it held steady, and at progression it dropped back toward baseline. Public clonotypes were rare and either contracted or stayed stable during treatment, and the rise in clonality at ibrutinib response reflected the expansion of private clonotypes.

This TCR was recovered from a human donor with chronic lymphocytic leukemia. Rearrangement joined TRBV19 to TRBJ2-2; the junction holds 9 bases that match TRBD1. The specimen was PBMCs, collected after 12 months of ibrutinib treatment. The DNA sequence is TGTGCCAGTAGTATCGTCACAGGGGGCTCCAGGGAGCTGTTTTTT. This encodes CASSIVTGGSRELFF.